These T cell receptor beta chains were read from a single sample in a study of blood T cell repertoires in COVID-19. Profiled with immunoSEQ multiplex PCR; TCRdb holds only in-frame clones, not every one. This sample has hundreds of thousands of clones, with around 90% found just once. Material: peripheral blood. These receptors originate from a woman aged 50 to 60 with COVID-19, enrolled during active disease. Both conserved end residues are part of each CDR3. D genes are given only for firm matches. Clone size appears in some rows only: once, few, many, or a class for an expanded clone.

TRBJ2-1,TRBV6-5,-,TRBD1,TGTGCCAGCACCCCGAACAGGGGGCGCGGAGAGCAGTTCTTC,CASTPNRGRGEQFF
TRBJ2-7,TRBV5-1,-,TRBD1,TGCGCCAGCAGCTTGGGCGGGACAGGGGGAAACTACGAGCAGTACTTC,CASSLGGTGGNYEQYF
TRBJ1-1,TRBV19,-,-,TGTGCCAGTCACGAAGGGGACAATCCCCACACTGAAGCTTTCTTT,CASHEGDNPHTEAFF
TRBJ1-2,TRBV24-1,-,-,TGTGCCACCAGTGTAAGTCAGGGTGGTGGCTACACCTTC,CATSVSQGGGYTF
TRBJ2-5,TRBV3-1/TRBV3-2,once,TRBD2,TGTGCCAGCAGCCAAGGGGCCAGCGGGGGAAAAAAAGAGACCCAGTACTTC,CASSQGASGGKKETQYF
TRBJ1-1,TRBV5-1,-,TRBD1,TGCGCCAGCAGCTTGGCCGGGACAGGGACCACTGAAGCTTTCTTT,CASSLAGTGTTEAFF
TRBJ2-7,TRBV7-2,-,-,TGTGCCAGCAGCTTAAGCGGTGCGGGAAGCTACGAGCAGTACTTC,CASSLSGAGSYEQYF
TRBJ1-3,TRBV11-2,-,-,TGTGCCAGCAGCTCCCCCCAGGGGAGCTCTGGAAACACCATATATTTT,CASSSPQGSSGNTIYF
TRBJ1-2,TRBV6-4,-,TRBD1,TGTGCCAGCAGTAAGTCGACAGGGCACTATGGCTACACCTTC,CASSKSTGHYGYTF
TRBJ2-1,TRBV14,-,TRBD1,TGTGCCAGCAGCCAGCCGGGACAGGGACATGAGCAGTTCTTC,CASSQPGQGHEQFF
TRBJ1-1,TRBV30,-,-,TGTGCCTGGAGCCCTGACAGCCTCGGGGAAGCTTTCTTT,CAWSPDSLGEAFF
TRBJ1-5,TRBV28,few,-,TGTGCCAGCAGTTTAGGGGGGGTTAGCAATCAGCCCCAGCATTTT,CASSLGGVSNQPQHF
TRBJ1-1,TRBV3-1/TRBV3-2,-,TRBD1,TGTGCCAGCAGCCGTGGGACAGCCAGAGTGGTGCCTTTCTTT,CASSRGTARVVPFF
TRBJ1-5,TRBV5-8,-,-,TGTGCCAGCAGCTTGGGACACCCCAATCAGCCCCAGCATTTT,CASSLGHPNQPQHF
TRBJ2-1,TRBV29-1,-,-,TGCAGCGTTGAAGCGTCCCTCAGGCATGAGCAGTTCTTC,CSVEASLRHEQFF
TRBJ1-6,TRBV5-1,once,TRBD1,TGCGCCAGCAGCTTGGGACAGGGTTTCGAATCACCCCTCCACTTT,CASSLGQGFESPLHF
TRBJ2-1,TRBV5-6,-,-,TGTGCCAGCAGCTTCCCGACAGTTCCGTCCAATGAGCAGTTCTTC,CASSFPTVPSNEQFF
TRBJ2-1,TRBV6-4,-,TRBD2,TGTGCCAGCAGTCCCGGACTAGCGGGGCTCTACAATGAGCAGTTCTTC,CASSPGLAGLYNEQFF
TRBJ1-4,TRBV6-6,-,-,TGTGCCAGCAGTCCTCAGGGTAGGGGGGGAAGTGAAAAACTGTTTTTT,CASSPQGRGGSEKLFF
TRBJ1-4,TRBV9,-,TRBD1,TGTGCCAGCAGCGTAACCGGGACAGGGTCGGAAAAACTGTTTTTT,CASSVTGTGSEKLFF
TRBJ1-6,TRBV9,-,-,TGTGCCAGCAGCGTAAAAGACAGTCATAATTCACCCCTCCACTTT,CASSVKDSHNSPLHF
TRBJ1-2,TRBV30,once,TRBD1,TGTGCCTGGGGAACAGGGGGCGTCGGTGGCTACACCTTC,CAWGTGGVGGYTF
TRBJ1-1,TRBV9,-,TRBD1,TGTGCCAGCAGCGCTCGACAGGGCATGAACACTGAAGCTTTCTTT,CASSARQGMNTEAFF
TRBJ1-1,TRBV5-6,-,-,TGTGCCAGCAGCTTGTTCGACAGGAACACTGAAGCTTTCTTT,CASSLFDRNTEAFF
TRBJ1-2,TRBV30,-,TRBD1,TGTGCCTGGAGTGTAACCCCCTCGGACAGGGACGGCTACACCTTC,CAWSVTPSDRDGYTF
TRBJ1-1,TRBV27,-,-,TGTGCCAGCAGTTTAACTGGACAGCCGGCTTTCTTT,CASSLTGQPAFF
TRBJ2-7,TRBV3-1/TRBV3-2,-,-,TGTGCCAGCAGCCCACGGGGCGGGGCAGTCTACGAGCAGTACTTC,CASSPRGGAVYEQYF
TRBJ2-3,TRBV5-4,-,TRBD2,TGTGCCAGCACCACAAGGAAGCGGGGGGGCCGAAATACGCAGTATTTT,CASTTRKRGGRNTQYF
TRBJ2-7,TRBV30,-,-,TGTGCCTGGACCAAGGGCGGGGAGCAGTACTTC,CAWTKGGEQYF
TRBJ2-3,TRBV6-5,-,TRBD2,TGTGCCAGCCTGACTAGCGGGGGTACAGATACGCAGTATTTT,CASLTSGGTDTQYF
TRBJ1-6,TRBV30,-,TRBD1,TGTGCCTGGGACAGGGGCCGGAATTCACCCCTCCACTTT,CAWDRGRNSPLHF
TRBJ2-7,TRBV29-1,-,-,TGCAGCGTTTCGGCGGGGAGGAGCGAGCAGTACTTC,CSVSAGRSEQYF
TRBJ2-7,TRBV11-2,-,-,TGTGCCAGCAGCTTAGCCGACAGGTTTGGGGAGCAGTACTTC,CASSLADRFGEQYF
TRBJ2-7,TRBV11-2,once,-,TGTGCCAGCAGCTTACGTCAGGGATCCACCTACGAGCAGTACTTC,CASSLRQGSTYEQYF
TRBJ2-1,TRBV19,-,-,TGTGCCAGTAGTATGGAAGCGGGCGGGCAGTTCTTC,CASSMEAGGQFF
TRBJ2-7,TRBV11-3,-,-,TGTGCCAGCAGCACAAACAGGGATGGGATGGACGAGCAGTACTTC,CASSTNRDGMDEQYF
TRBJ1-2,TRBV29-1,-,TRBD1,TGCAGCGTTGATGGGACAGGCTATGGCTACACCTTC,CSVDGTGYGYTF
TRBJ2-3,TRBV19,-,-,TGTGCCACTGCCGTTCAGGGTTTCACAGATACGCAGTATTTT,CATAVQGFTDTQYF
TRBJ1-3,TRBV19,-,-,TGTGCCAGTAGTTGGGATACGACAGGTAGCTCTGGAAACACCATATATTTT,CASSWDTTGSSGNTIYF
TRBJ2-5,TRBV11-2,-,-,TGTGCCAGCAGCTTAGGGGCCGGGGTCCAAGAGACCCAGTACTTC,CASSLGAGVQETQYF
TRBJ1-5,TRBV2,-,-,TGTGCCAGCAGAGAGGGAAGCAATCAGCCCCAGCATTTT,CASREGSNQPQHF
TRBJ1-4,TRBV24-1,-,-,TGTGCCACCAGTGATTCGGGTGCAACTAATGAAAAACTGTTTTTT,CATSDSGATNEKLFF
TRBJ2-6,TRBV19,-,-,TGTGCCAGTACCCCCAATGGGGCCAACGTCCTGACTTTC,CASTPNGANVLTF
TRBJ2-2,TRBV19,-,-,TGTGCCAGTAGTCCTCCGACCGGGGAGCTGTTTTTT,CASSPPTGELFF
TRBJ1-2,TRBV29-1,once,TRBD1,TGCAGCGTTGAAGAAGGAGCAGGGACAGGGAAGGGCTACACCTTC,CSVEEGAGTGKGYTF
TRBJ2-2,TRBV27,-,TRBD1,TGTGCCAGCCGATTCCGTACGACAGGGGGGAACACCGGGGAGCTGTTTTTT,CASRFRTTGGNTGELFF
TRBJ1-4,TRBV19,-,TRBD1,TGTGCCAGTAGGACCTCCGGGACAGGGAATGAAAAACTGTTTTTT,CASRTSGTGNEKLFF
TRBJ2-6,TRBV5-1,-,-,TGCGCCAGCAGCTTGGAGGTTAGGGGGAGCTCTGGGGCCAACGTCCTGACTTTC,CASSLEVRGSSGANVLTF
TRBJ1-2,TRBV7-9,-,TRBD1,TGTGCCAGCAGCTTAGCCGGGGGACAGGAGGCGAATGGCTACACCTTC,CASSLAGGQEANGYTF
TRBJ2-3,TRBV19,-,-,TGTGCCACCTTAGACTCCGCGGGGCCCACAGATACGCAGTATTTT,CATLDSAGPTDTQYF
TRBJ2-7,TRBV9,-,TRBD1,TGTGCCAGCAGCCCATCCGGGACAGGCTCCTACGAGCAGTACTTC,CASSPSGTGSYEQYF
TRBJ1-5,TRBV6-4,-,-,TGTGCCAGCAGCTCCCGGCCCCAGCATTTT,CASSSRPQHF
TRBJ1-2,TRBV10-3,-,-,TGTGCCATCAGTGAGGGGGCAGAGTATGGCTACACCTTC,CAISEGAEYGYTF
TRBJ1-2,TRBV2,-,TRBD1,TGTGCCAGCAGAGCGACAGACAGGGGTGTAAGTGGCTACACCTTC,CASRATDRGVSGYTF
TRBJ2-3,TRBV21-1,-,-,TGTGCCAGCACCGTCTCCCTCTGCGGGGGGGCCTCAGATACGCAGTATTTT,CASTVSLCGGASDTQYF
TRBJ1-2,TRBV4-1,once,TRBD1,TGCGCCAGCAGCCAATTCCAGCTGACAGGGGAGCGGGGCTACACCTTC,CASSQFQLTGERGYTF
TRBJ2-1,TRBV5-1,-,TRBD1,TGCGCCAGTAACAAATTGGGACAGGGGCCCAATGAGCAGTTCTTC,CASNKLGQGPNEQFF
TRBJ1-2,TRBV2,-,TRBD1,TGTGCCAGCCCCGGGACAGAACCCTATGGCTACACCTTC,CASPGTEPYGYTF
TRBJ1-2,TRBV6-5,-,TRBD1,TGTGCCAGCAGCCCGGGACAGGCGACGTTCTATGGCTACACCTTC,CASSPGQATFYGYTF